The T cell receptor (beta chain) described here comes from a study of shared clonotypes between healthy human individuals. Findings and caveats of the study: Blood was the only sampled material, and tissue repertoires likely differ.

Turning to this clone: What it recognizes is unknown.

The germline CDR1 and CDR2 sequences are KGHSH and LQKENI. With 0 bases clipped from V and 1 base from J, the junction kept 9 bases outside the gene matches. The CDR3 runs to 18 residues. Data came from immunoSEQ multiplex PCR; TCRdb stores just in-frame clones and leaves some out. This repertoire shows some 1,100,000 clones, around 82% found once; its top ten account for approximately 0.52%. The sequenced material came from memory CD4+ T cells from PBMCs. The sample's subset: CD45RA-negative fraction. V usage is TRBV18 and J usage is TRBJ2-1; the match to TRBD2 covers 7 bases. The receptor was derived from a man aged 18 to 29 in good health. Some clones in this sample may be carry-over from other donors' samples. The CDR3 is CASSPPNRGRDSYNEQFF. The CDR3 region has the DNA TGTGCCAGCTCACCACCGAATCGCGGGAGAGATTCCTACAATGAGCAGTTCTTC.